This TCR beta chain was observed in a study of T cells after yellow fever vaccination. The sample holds a few counts of this clonotype. Its antigen is as yet unknown. CDR1 and CDR2 (germline): SGHRS, YFSETQ. Unmatched junction bases numbered 3, after V lost 2 bases and J lost 2 bases. This CDR3 has 15 residues. TCRdb reprocessed the 5' RACE reads with MiXCR, giving one entry per CDR3 protein. The table records approximately 300,000 distinct CDR3 sequences, roughly a tenth of them present only once. Whole-study findings and limits: Contaminants from the bulk population, in the form of abundant clonotypes, could be found in FACS-sorted repertoires. Once the booster was given, most primary-vaccination clones reappeared, at about 97% for CD4 and over 70% for CD8.

Sequenced here: CD4+ T cells sorted from PBMCs, sampled 45 days after the yellow fever booster vaccination. This TCR derives from a man aged 18 to 30 who received the YFV17D yellow fever vaccine. The chain joins TRBV5-1 to TRBJ2-3; 9 bases match TRBD2. Here the CDR3 DNA reads TGCGCCAGCAGCTTCCAGCGGGGGGTCACAGATACGCAGTATTTT. This codes for CASSFQRGVTDTQYF.